The 7 T cell receptor beta chains presented below share a single source sample, sequenced in a study of control samples from healthy donors and cancer patients. TCRdb's copy holds only in-frame clones and misses some; the assay was immunoSEQ multiplex PCR. Of 100,000 to 150,000 clones listed, approximately 90% are singletons. The sample was blood. These receptors came from a man aged 40-55 years in good health.

The chain combines TRBV6-6 with TRBJ1-2; D call uncertain. Germline V gene sequence: CDR1 MNHNY, CDR2 SVGAGI (reference sequence). The CDR3 spans 14 residues. V lost 0 bases and J lost 4, with 9 bases in between. CDR3 residues: CASSYSEEAYGYTF. CDR3 in DNA: TGTGCCAGCAGTTACTCCGAGGAGGCCTATGGCTACACCTTC.

The V call is TRBV12-3 or TRBV12-4, the J call TRBJ1-1, with D unclear. The CDR3 loop spans 13 amino acids. Trimming took off 3 bases at V and 5 bases at J, with 10 bases between the two ends. As DNA, the CDR3 is TGTGCCAGCAGTTTCCTGGAGGGAACTGAAGCTTTCTTT. Translation: CASSFLEGTEAFF.

CDR3 nucleotide sequence: TGTGCCAGCTCACCACCGCAGACAGGGGTTTCTTCTGGAAACACCATATATTTT. Its protein product is CASSPPQTGVSSGNTIYF. The chain has TRBV18 and TRBJ1-3, with 8 bases identical to TRBD1. After removal of 0 bases from V and 1 base from J, the junction contained 8 bases not matched to a gene. CDR1 and CDR2 (germline): KGHSH, LQKENI. The CDR3 spans 18 residues.

This clone has only a few counts. The chain recombines TRBV4-2 with TRBJ2-1; tentative D call: TRBD2 (7 bases). Per germline, CDR1 LGHNA and CDR2 YNFKEQ. The length of the CDR3 is 16 residues. V dropped 0 bases and J dropped 4 bases, with 13 bases sitting between them. CDR3 nucleotide sequence: TGTGCCAGCAGCCAAGATCGGGGGGCGCAATACAATGAGCAGTTCTTC. Encoded protein: CASSQDRGAQYNEQFF.

The rearrangement uses TRBV6-5 and TRBJ1-5; D unresolved. V dropped 6 bases and J dropped 9 bases, with 12 bases sitting between them. This CDR3 is 12 amino acids long. CDR1 MNHEY and CDR2 SVGAGI come from the germline V gene. The CDR3 coding sequence is TGTGCCAGCAGGCAAGACCTCAGGCCCCAGCATTTT. This encodes CASRQDLRPQHF.

This chain links TRBV19 with TRBJ1-3; 8 bases match TRBD1. The V and J ends lost 6 bases and 0 bases, in that order; junction bases with no gene match: 10. The germline V gene encodes CDR1 LNHDA and CDR2 SQIVND (reference sequence). CDR3 size: 17 residues. CDR3 DNA: TGTGCCAGTAGGGGAGGCTGGGGACAGGACTCTGGAAACACCATATATTTT. It yields the protein CASRGGWGQDSGNTIYF.

The V call is TRBV3-1 (or the pseudogene TRBV3-2), the J call TRBJ2-7; a possible D gene is TRBD2 (6 bases). CDR1 is LGHDT, CDR2 YNNKEL, per germline (reference sequence). CDR3 length: 13 residues. Deletions cut 3 bases from V and 3 bases from J, with 9 bases between. The CDR3 region is CASSHSGDYEQYF. The CDR3 bases are TGTGCCAGCAGCCACTCGGGGGACTACGAGCAGTACTTC.